One TCR beta chain is described in this entry. Its target is not known. These data are taken from a study of shared clonotypes between healthy human individuals. Study-wide context: Donors, aged 18 to 49, were two women and three men. Study observations and caveats: Naive subsets, compared against memory subsets, generally had larger estimated richness values. The four-donor shared clonotypes exceeded non-shared clonotypes in generation probability, with non-shared ones scoring lower. Blood was the sole source, and tissue repertoires probably differ.

Sequenced by immunoSEQ multiplex PCR; TCRdb stores in-frame clones only, minus some. This table has just over 2,000,000 clones, 90% to 95% appearing once. Germline V gene sequence: CDR1 SGHTA, CDR2 FQGNSA. V was clipped by 1 base and J by 7 bases; unmatched bases: 10. This CDR3 contains 16 residues. The V call is TRBV7-2, the J call TRBJ2-1; 7 bases fit TRBD2. Sequencing was done on a sample of naive CD4+ T cells sorted from blood. The subset is: CD45RA+ positively selected. The TCR originated in a man younger than 35 in good health. The CDR3 DNA reads as TGTGCCAGCAGCTTAGTAGCGGGCTTTAAGGGAAATGAGCAGTTCTTC. Its protein product is CASSLVAGFKGNEQFF.